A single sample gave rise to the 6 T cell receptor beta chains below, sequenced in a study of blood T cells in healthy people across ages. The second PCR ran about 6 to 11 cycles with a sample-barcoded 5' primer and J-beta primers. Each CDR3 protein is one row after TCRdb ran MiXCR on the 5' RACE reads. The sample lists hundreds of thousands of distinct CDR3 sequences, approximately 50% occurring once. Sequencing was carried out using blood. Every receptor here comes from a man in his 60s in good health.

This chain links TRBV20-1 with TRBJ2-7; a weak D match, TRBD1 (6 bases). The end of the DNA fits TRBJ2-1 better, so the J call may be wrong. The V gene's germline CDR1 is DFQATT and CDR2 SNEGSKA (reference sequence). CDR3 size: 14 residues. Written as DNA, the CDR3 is TGCAGTGCTAGTAATCAGGGGCCGTGGGGTGAGCAGTTCTTC. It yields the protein CSASNQGPWGEQFF.

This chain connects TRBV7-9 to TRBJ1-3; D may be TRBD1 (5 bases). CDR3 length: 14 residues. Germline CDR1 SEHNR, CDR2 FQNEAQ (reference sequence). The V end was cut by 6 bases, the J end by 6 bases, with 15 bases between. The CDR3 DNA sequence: TGTGCCAGCAGAACCGGTGGGGCTGAAAACACCATATATTTT. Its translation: CASRTGGAENTIYF.

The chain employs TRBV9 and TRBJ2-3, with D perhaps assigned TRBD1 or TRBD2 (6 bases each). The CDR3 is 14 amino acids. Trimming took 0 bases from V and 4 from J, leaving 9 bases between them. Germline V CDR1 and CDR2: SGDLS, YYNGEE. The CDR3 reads CASSVVGGSDTQYF. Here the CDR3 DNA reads TGTGCCAGCAGCGTAGTAGGGGGGTCAGATACGCAGTATTTT.

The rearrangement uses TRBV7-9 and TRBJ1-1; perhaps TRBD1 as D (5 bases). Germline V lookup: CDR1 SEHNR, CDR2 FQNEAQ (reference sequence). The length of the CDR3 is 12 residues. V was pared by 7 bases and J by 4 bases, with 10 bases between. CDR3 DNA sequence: TGTGCCAGCAAGAAGGGGACCACTGAAGCTTTCTTT. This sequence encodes CASKKGTTEAFF.

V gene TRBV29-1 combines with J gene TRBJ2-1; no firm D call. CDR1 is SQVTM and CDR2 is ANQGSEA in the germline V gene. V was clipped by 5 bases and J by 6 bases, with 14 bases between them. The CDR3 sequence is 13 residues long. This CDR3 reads CSVFPPGSNEQFF. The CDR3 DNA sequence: TGCAGCGTTTTCCCTCCGGGCAGCAATGAGCAGTTCTTC.

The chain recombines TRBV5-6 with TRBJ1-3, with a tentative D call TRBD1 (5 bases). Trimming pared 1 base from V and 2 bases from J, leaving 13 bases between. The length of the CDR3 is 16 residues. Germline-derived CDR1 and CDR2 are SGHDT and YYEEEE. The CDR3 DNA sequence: TGTGCCAGCAGCTTGATACAGGATCAGACTGGAAACACCATATATTTT. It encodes CASSLIQDQTGNTIYF.